These 6 T cell receptor beta chains were sequenced from one sample in a study of radiation and T cells in renal cell carcinoma. The time point is: blood 4 weeks post-SBRT, at nephrectomy. This sample's treatment: 15 Gy SBRT to primary tumor, nephrectomy 4 weeks later. Clones were sequenced by immunoSEQ multiplex PCR, and TCRdb holds only the in-frame ones, with some missing. Here the sample spans 150,000 to 200,000 clones, roughly nine tenths being singletons. Specimen: blood, collected from a patient whose treatment included radiotherapy and nephrectomy. These receptors were collected from a woman in her fifties or sixties with renal cell carcinoma.

The chain couples TRBV23-1 to TRBJ2-3, with TRBD1 as a possible D gene (5 bases). TRBV23-1 is classed as an ORF, of uncertain function. The CDR3 runs 17 residues. Trimming removed 6 bases from V and 0 bases from J, with 19 bases in between. The CDR3 sequence: CASSVFLGPASTDTQYF. The CDR3 coding sequence is TGCGCCAGCAGCGTCTTCCTGGGGCCAGCTAGCACAGATACGCAGTATTTT.

The J gene is TRBJ2-2, the V gene TRBV11-2; no definite D call. The ends were cut back, 3 bases at V and 7 bases at J, with 6 bases in the middle. CDR3 length equals 12 residues. Germline CDR1 and CDR2: SGHAT and FQNNGV. CDR3 DNA: TGTGCCAGCAGCTTCCGAGACGGGGAGCTGTTTTTT. Residues: CASSFRDGELFF.

The V and J genes are TRBV9 and TRBJ2-7; perhaps TRBD1 as D (6 bases). This CDR3 comprises 13 residues. Germline CDR1 and CDR2: SGDLS and YYNGEE. V was pared by 3 bases and J by 3 bases, with 10 bases between. The CDR3 reads CASSGGPFYEQYF. The CDR3 bases are TGTGCCAGCAGCGGGGGGCCCTTCTACGAGCAGTACTTC. Filled out from reference TRBV9 and TRBJ2-7, the complete variable domain reads DSGVTQTPKHLITATGQRVTLRCSPRSGDLSVYWYQQSLDQGLQFLIQYYNGEERAKGNILERFSAQQFPDLHSELNLSSLELGDSALYFCASSGGPFYEQYFGPGTRLTVT.

The chain combines TRBV7-8 with TRBJ2-1, with TRBD2 as a possible D gene (6 bases). This CDR3 has 15 amino acids. V was cut by 2 bases and J by 6 bases, with 14 bases left in between. Germline V lookup: CDR1 SGHVS, CDR2 FQNEAQ. The CDR3 DNA reads as TGTGCCAGCAGCTTATTCTTACCAGCGGGCAATGAGCAGTTCTTC. It translates to CASSLFLPAGNEQFF.

The chain employs TRBV7-2 and TRBJ1-3; tentative D call: TRBD1 (6 bases). This CDR3 spans 15 amino acids. The germline V and J ends were trimmed by 7 bases and 4 bases, with 17 bases remaining between them. From germline, CDR1 is SGHTA and CDR2 FQGNSA. CDR3 sequence: CASTNLQGIGNTIYF. CDR3 DNA: TGTGCCAGCACCAATCTACAGGGAATCGGAAACACCATATATTTT.

The chain combines TRBV7-2 with TRBJ1-2; 10 bases are shared with TRBD1. CDR3 size: 15 residues. Per germline, CDR1 SGHTA and CDR2 FQGNSA. The junction had 5 bases not matched to a gene; V was cut back by 3 bases and J by 4 bases. The CDR3 protein is CASSFGGTGAYGYTF. For the CDR3, the DNA is TGTGCCAGCAGCTTTGGGGGGACAGGGGCCTATGGCTACACCTTC.